This record covers a single T cell receptor beta chain. This specimen comes from a study of CD8 T cells in Susac syndrome. A quantity of roughly 0.5 to 1 ug RNA underwent reverse transcription using random hexamers. In TCRdb, the immunoSEQ multiplex PCR reads were re-called with MiXCR into one record per CDR3 protein. This sample has 110,000 to 150,000 distinct CDR3 sequences; around 95% occur once, and the top ten carry more than 0.075%. Both CD4+ and CD8+ T cells were negatively isolated, and TEMRA cells underwent FACS enrichment. The CDR3 consists of 9 residues. The V end was cut by 7 bases, the J end by 6 bases, with 3 bases between. The germline CDR1 and CDR2 sequences are LGHNT and FRNRAP.

The origin of this receptor is a human donor with Susac syndrome. Sequenced sample: CD4+ T cells from PBMCs. J is TRBJ1-2 and V is TRBV12-5, with unresolved D. CDR3 protein: CASADGYTF. DNA for the CDR3: TGTGCTAGTGCAGATGGCTACACCTTC.